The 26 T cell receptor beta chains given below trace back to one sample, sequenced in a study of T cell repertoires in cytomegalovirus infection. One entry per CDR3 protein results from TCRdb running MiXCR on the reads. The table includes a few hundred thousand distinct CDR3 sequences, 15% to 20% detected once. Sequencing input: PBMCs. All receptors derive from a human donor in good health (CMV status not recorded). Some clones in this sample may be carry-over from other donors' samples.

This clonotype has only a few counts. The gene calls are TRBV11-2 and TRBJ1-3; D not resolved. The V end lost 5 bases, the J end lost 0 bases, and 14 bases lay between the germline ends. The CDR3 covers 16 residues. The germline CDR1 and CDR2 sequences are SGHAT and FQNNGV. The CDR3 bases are TGTGCCAGCAGCAAACATAATCGACCCTCTGGAAACACCATATATTTT. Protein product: CASSKHNRPSGNTIYF.

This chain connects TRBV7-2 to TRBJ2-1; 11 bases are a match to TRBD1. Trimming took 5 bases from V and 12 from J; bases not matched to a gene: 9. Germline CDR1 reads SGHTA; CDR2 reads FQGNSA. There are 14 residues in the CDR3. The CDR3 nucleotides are TGTGCCAGCAGCCCAGGGGGGGACAGGGGGGTGCAGTTCTTC. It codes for CASSPGGDRGVQFF.

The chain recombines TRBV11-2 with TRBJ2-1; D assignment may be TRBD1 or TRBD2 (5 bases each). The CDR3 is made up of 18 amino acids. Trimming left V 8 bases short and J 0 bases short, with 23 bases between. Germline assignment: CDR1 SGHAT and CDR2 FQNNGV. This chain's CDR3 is CASVTAGTGTNSYNEQFF. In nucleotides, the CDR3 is TGTGCCAGCGTAACCGCCGGGACGGGAACCAACTCCTACAATGAGCAGTTCTTC.

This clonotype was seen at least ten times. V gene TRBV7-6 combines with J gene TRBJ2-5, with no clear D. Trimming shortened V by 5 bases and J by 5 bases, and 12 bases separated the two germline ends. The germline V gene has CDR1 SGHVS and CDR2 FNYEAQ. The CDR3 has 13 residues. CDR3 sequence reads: CASSIQRYETQYF. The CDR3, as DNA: TGTGCCAGCAGCATTCAGAGATATGAGACCCAGTACTTC.

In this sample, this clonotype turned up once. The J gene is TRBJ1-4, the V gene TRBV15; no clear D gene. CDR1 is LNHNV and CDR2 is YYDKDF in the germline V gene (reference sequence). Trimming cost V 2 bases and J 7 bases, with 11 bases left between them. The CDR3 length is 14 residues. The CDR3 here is CATSRHGRVEKLFF. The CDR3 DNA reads TGTGCCACCAGCAGACACGGGCGGGTTGAAAAACTGTTTTTT.

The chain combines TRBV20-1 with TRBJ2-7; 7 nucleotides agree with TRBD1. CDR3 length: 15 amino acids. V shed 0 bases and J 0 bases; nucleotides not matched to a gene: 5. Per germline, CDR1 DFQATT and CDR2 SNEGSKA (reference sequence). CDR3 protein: CSARESRDSSYEQYF. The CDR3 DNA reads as TGCAGTGCTAGAGAGAGCCGGGACAGCTCCTACGAGCAGTACTTC.

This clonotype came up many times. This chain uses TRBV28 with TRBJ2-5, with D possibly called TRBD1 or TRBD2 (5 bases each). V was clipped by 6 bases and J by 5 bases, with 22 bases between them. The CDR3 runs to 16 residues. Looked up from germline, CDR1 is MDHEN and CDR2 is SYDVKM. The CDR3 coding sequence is TGTGCCAGCAGCCTGCCAGGCCGGGACCCCCGGGAGACCCAGTACTTC. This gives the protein CASSLPGRDPRETQYF.

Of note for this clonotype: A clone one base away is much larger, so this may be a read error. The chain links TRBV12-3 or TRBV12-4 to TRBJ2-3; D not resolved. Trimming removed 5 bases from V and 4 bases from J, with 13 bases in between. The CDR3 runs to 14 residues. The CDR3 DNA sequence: TGTGCCAGCAGTCCATCCGCGACCTCAGATACGCAGTATTTT. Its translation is CASSPSATSDTQYF.

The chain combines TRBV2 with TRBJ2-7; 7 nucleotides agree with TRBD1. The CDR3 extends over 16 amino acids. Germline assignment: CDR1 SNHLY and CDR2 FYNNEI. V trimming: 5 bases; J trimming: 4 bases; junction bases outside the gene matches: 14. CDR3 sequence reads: CASSLGQARSGYEQYF. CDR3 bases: TGTGCCAGCAGTTTAGGACAGGCCCGATCAGGGTACGAGCAGTACTTC.

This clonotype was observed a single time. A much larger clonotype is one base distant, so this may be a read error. CDR3 nucleotides: TGTGCCGCCAGTGATTCCGGTGGAATAAATGAGCAGTTCTTC. Encoded protein: CAASDSGGINEQFF. The rearrangement links TRBV24-1 to TRBJ2-1; D is ambiguous. Looked up from germline, CDR1 is KGHDR and CDR2 is SFDVKD. The CDR3 is 14 amino acids.

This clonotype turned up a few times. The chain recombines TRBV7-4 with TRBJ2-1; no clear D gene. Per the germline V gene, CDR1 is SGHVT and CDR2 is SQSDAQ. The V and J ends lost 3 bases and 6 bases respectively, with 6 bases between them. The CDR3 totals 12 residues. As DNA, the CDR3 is TGTGCCAGCAGCTTGGTGATCAATGAGCAGTTCTTC. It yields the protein CASSLVINEQFF.

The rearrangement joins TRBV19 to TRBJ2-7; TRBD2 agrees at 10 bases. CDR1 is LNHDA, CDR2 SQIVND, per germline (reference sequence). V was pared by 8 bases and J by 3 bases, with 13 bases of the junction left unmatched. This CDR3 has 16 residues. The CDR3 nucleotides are TGTGCCAGTGCACTAGCGGGATTCGACGGTGACTACGAGCAGTACTTC. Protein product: CASALAGFDGDYEQYF. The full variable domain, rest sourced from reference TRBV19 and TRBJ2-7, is DGGITQSPKYLFRKEGQNVTLSCEQNLNHDAMYWYRQDPGQGLRLIYYSQIVNDFQKGDIAEGYSVSREKKESFPLTVTSAQKNPTAFYLCASALAGFDGDYEQYFGPGTRLTVT.

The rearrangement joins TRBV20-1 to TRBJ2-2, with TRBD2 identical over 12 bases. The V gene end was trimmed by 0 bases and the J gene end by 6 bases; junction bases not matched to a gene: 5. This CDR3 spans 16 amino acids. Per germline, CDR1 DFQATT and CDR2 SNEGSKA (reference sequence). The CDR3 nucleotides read TGCAGTGCTAGAGATCGGAGACTAGCGGGGGCCGGGGAGCTGTTTTTT. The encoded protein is CSARDRRLAGAGELFF.

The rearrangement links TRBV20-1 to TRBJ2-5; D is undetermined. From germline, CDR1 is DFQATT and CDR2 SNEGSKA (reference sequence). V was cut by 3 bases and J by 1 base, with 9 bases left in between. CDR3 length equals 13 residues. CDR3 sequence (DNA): TGCAGTGCTAGTTTTCGGAGCCAAGAGACCCAGTACTTC. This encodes CSASFRSQETQYF.

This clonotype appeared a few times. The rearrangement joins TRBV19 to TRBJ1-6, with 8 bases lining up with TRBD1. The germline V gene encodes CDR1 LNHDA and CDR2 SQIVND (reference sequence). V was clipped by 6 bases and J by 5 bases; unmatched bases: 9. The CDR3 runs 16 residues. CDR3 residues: CASSDSGTGHNSPLHF. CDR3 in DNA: TGTGCCAGTAGCGACTCGGGGACAGGTCATAATTCACCCCTCCACTTT. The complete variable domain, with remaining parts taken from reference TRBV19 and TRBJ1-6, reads DGGITQSPKYLFRKEGQNVTLSCEQNLNHDAMYWYRQDPGQGLRLIYYSQIVNDFQKGDIAEGYSVSREKKESFPLTVTSAQKNPTAFYLCASSDSGTGHNSPLHFGNGTRLTVT.

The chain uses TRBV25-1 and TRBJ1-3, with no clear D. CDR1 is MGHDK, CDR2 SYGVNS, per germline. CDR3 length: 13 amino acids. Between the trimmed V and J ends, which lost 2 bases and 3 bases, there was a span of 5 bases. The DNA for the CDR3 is TGTGCCAGCAGTGAAGGCCGTGGAAACACCATATATTTT. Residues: CASSEGRGNTIYF.

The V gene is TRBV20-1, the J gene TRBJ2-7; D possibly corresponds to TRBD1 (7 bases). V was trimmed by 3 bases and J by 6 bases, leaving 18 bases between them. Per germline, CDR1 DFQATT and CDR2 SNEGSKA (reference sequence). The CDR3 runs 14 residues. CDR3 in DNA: TGCAGTGCTAGTGACAGGGAGAGGCGGGGCGAGCAGTACTTC. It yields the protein CSASDRERRGEQYF.

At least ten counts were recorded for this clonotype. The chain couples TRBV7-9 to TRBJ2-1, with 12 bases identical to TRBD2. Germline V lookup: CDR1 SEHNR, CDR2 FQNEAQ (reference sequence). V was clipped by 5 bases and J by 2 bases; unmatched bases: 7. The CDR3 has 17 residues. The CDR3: CASSRTSGAGPYNEQFF. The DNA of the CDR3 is TGTGCCAGCAGCCGGACTAGCGGGGCGGGCCCCTACAATGAGCAGTTCTTC. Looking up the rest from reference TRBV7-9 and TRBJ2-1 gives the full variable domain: DTGVSQNPRHKITKRGQNVTFRCDPISEHNRLYWYRQTLGQGPEFLTYFQNEAQLEKSRLLSDRFSAERPKGSFSTLEIQRTEQGDSAMYLCASSRTSGAGPYNEQFFGPGTRLTVL.

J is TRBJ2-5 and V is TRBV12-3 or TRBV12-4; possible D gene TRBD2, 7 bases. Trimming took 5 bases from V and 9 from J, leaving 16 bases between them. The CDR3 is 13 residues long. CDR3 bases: TGTGCCAGCAGTCTGGGGGGGGCGGGAGCCCAGTACTTC. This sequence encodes CASSLGGAGAQYF.

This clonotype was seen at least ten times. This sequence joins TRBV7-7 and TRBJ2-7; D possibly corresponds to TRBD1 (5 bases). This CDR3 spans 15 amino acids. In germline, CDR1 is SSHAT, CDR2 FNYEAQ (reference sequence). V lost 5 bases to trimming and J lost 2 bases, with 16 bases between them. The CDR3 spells CASSRTPTAPYEQYF. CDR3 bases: TGTGCCAGCAGCCGTACCCCGACAGCTCCCTACGAGCAGTACTTC.

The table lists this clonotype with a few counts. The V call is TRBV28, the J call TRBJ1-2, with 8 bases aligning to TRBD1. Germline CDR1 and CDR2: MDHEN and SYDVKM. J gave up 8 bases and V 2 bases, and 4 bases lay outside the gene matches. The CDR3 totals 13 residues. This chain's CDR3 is CASSLDRDRGYTF. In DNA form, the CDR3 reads TGTGCCAGCAGTTTAGACAGGGACAGGGGCTACACCTTC.

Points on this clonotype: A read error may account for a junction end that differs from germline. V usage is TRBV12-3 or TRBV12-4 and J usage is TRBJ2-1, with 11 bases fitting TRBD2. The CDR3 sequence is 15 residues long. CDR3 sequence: CASRPLAGGPIEHFF. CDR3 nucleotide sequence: TGTGCCAGCAGGCCGCTAGCGGGAGGCCCAATCGAGCATTTCTTC.

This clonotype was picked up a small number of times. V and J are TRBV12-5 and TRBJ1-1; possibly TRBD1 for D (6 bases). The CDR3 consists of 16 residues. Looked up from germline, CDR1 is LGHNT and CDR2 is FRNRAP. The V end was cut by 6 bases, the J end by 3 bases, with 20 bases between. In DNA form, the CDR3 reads TGTGCTAGTGGCCACTTCGGGGGGCCGGGACACACTGAAGCTTTCTTT. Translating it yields CASGHFGGPGHTEAFF.

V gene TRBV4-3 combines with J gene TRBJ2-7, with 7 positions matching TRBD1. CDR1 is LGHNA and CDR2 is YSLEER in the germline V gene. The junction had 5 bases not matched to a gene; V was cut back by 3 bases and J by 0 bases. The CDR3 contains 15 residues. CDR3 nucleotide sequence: TGCGCCAGCAGCCATTCGACAGGGAACTCCTACGAGCAGTACTTC. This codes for CASSHSTGNSYEQYF.

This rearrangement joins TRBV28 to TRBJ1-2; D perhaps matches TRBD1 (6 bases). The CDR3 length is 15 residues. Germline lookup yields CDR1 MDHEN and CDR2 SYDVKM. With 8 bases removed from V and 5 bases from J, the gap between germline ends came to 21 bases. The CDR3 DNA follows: TGTGCCAGCTGGGGCCCGGGACATTTGGGGTATGGCTACACCTTC. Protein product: CASWGPGHLGYGYTF.

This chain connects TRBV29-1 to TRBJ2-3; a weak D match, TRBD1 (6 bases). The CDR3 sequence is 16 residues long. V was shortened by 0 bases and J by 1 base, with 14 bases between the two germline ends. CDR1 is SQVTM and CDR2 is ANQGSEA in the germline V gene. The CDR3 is CSVEDRAGVGTDTQYF. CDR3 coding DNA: TGCAGCGTTGAAGACCGGGCAGGGGTAGGCACAGATACGCAGTATTTT.